These 8 T cell receptor beta chains share one sample of origin, sequenced in a study of cytomegalovirus exposure and HLA in healthy donors. PCR employed 60 Vbeta and 13 Jbeta primers. This table comes from immunoSEQ multiplex PCR, and its TCRdb copy is limited to in-frame clones, with some not included. The repertoire holds some 74,000 clones, with approximately 70% as singletons. Sequencing was performed on PBMCs. The source is a man aged 35 to 55 in good health and CMV-seropositive.

J is TRBJ1-2 and V is TRBV14, with 9 bases that match TRBD1. CDR3 length equals 12 residues. Germline assignment: CDR1 SGHDN and CDR2 FVKESK. V was pared by 4 bases and J by 7 bases, with 1 base of the junction left unmatched. The CDR3 coding sequence is TGTGCCAGCAGCCTGGACAGGGGTGGCTACACCTTC. It yields the protein CASSLDRGGYTF.

The gene calls are TRBV28 and TRBJ2-3; TRBD1 matches 10 bases. CDR1 is MDHEN, CDR2 SYDVKM, per germline. This CDR3 region has 16 residues. Trimming took 3 bases from V and 0 from J; bases not matched to a gene: 3. CDR3 in amino acids: CASSFRDRGSTDTQYF. CDR3 nucleotides: TGTGCCAGCAGTTTCCGGGACAGGGGCAGCACAGATACGCAGTATTTT.

The V gene is TRBV11-2, the J gene TRBJ2-1; D is ambiguous. This CDR3 has 13 amino acids. Germline V gene sequence: CDR1 SGHAT, CDR2 FQNNGV. The ends were cut back, 5 bases at V and 3 bases at J, with 8 bases in the middle. The CDR3 nucleotides read TGTGCCAGCAGCGAGGCTAGCTACAATGAGCAGTTCTTC. Protein product: CASSEASYNEQFF. Using reference TRBV11-2 and TRBJ2-1 for the parts outside the CDR3, the full variable domain is EAGVAQSPRYKIIEKRQSVAFWCNPISGHATLYWYQQILGQGPKLLIQFQNNGVVDDSQLPKDRFSAERLKGVDSTLKIQPAKLEDSAVYLCASSEASYNEQFFGPGTRLTVL.

The gene calls are TRBV19 and TRBJ1-5; 8 bases are a match to TRBD1. Germline assignment: CDR1 LNHDA and CDR2 SQIVND (reference sequence). Losses at the gene ends were 11 bases for V and 5 bases for J; bases not matched to a gene: 17. The CDR3 runs 16 residues. The CDR3 here is CASRPFQGAIHQPQHF. CDR3 DNA: TGTGCCTCACGCCCCTTTCAGGGGGCCATCCATCAGCCCCAGCATTTT.

J is TRBJ2-7 and V is TRBV7-9; D not certain. Germline CDR1 SEHNR, CDR2 FQNEAQ (reference sequence). The CDR3 runs to 13 residues. The ends were cut back, 7 bases at V and 6 bases at J, with 16 bases in the middle. The CDR3 nucleotides read TGTGCCAGCATGGCAGGCGCCCCCTCCGAGCAGTACTTC. Encoded protein: CASMAGAPSEQYF.

The chain links TRBV29-1 to TRBJ2-7; TRBD1 aligns across 8 bases. Looked up from germline, CDR1 is SQVTM and CDR2 is ANQGSEA. The V and J ends lost 5 bases and 7 bases, in that order; junction bases with no gene match: 4. There are 11 residues in the CDR3. The CDR3: CSVRGQGEQYF. In DNA, the CDR3 is TGCAGCGTTCGTGGACAGGGTGAGCAGTACTTC.

This rearrangement joins TRBV7-9 to TRBJ2-5; 10 bases align to TRBD1. V trimming: 5 bases; J trimming: 7 bases; junction bases outside the gene matches: 7. This CDR3 comprises 14 residues. CDR1 is SEHNR and CDR2 is FQNEAQ in the germline V gene (reference sequence). The chain's CDR3 is CASSLGTGAATQYF. The CDR3 bases are TGTGCCAGCAGCCTCGGGACAGGGGCTGCGACCCAGTACTTC.

The gene calls are TRBV11-1 and TRBJ2-5; 11 nucleotides match TRBD2. The CDR3 is made up of 16 amino acids. J was trimmed by 5 bases and V by 5 bases; bases with no gene match: 10. CDR1 and CDR2 from the germline V gene are SGHAT and FQDESV (reference sequence). The CDR3 nucleotides read TGTGCCAGCAGCGGCCCACTAGCGGGGGTGGCGGAGACCCAGTACTTC. Its translation: CASSGPLAGVAETQYF.